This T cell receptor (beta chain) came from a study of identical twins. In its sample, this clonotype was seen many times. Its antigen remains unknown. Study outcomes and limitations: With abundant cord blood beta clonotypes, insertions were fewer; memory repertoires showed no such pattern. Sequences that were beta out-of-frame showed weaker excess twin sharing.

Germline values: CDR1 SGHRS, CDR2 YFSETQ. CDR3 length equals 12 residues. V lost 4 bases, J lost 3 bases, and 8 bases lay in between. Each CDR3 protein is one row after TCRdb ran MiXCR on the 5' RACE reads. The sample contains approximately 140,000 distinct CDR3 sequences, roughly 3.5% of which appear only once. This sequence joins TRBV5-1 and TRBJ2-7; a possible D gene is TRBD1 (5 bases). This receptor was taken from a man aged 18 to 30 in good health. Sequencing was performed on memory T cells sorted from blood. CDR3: CASSRDSYEQYF. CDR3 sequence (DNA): TGCGCCAGCAGCCGAGACAGCTACGAGCAGTACTTC.